The 16 T cell receptor beta chains below were found in one sample sequenced in a study of human CD4 T cells and Enterobacteriaceae. TCRdb keeps only in-frame clones here, not all; method: immunoSEQ multiplex PCR. The sample contains roughly 30,000 clones, 82% of which appear only once. Memory CD4+ T cells were sorted as all CD4+ cells except CD45RA+CCR7+CD95- naive cells, over 95% pure. The specimen was memory CD4+ T cells from blood. These TCRs come from a human donor in good health.

The chain has TRBV5-1 and TRBJ1-1; tentative D call: TRBD1 (5 bases). Deletions cut 4 bases from V and 4 bases from J, with 14 bases between. Per germline, CDR1 SGHRS and CDR2 YFSETQ. The CDR3 is 14 amino acids. The CDR3, as DNA: TGCGCCAGCAGCCCCGACAGTTTGGGCACTGAAGCTTTCTTT. Its translation: CASSPDSLGTEAFF.

The chain is built from TRBV7-3 and TRBJ2-3; the match to TRBD2 covers 10 bases. J lost 3 bases, V lost 4 bases, and 4 bases had no gene match. CDR3 length: 15 amino acids. Germline assignment: CDR1 SGHTA and CDR2 FQGTGA. The CDR3 spells CASSYSGRRTDTQYF. The DNA for the CDR3 is TGTGCCAGCAGCTATAGCGGGAGGAGGACAGATACGCAGTATTTT. Variable domain in full (rest from reference TRBV7-3 and TRBJ2-3): GAGVSQTPSNKVTEKGKYVELRCDPISGHTALYWYRQSLGQGPEFLIYFQGTGAADDSGLPNDRFFAVRPEGSVSTLKIQRTERGDSAVYLCASSYSGRRTDTQYFGPGTRLTVL.

The chain combines TRBV28 with TRBJ2-5; D uncertain. The germline CDR1 and CDR2 sequences are MDHEN and SYDVKM. CDR3 length: 14 residues. V lost 4 bases and J 2 bases, leaving 11 bases between the germline ends. CDR3 region: CASSSAVIQETQYF. The CDR3 coding sequence is TGTGCCAGCAGTTCCGCGGTAATTCAAGAGACCCAGTACTTC.

The V gene is TRBV7-8, the J gene TRBJ2-7; 10 bases align to TRBD2. The junction had 10 bases not matched to a gene; V was cut back by 5 bases and J by 0 bases. Germline CDR1 SGHVS, CDR2 FQNEAQ. This CDR3 has 17 amino acids. CDR3 sequence reads: CASSIRVSGRISYEQYF. The CDR3 DNA reads TGTGCCAGCAGCATAAGGGTTAGCGGGAGGATCTCCTACGAGCAGTACTTC.

This chain joins TRBV15 and TRBJ2-1; no firm D call. Trimming pared 1 base from V and 0 bases from J, leaving 16 bases between. Germline V gives CDR1 LNHNV, CDR2 YYDKDF (reference sequence). The CDR3 extends over 18 amino acids. CDR3 nucleotide sequence: TGTGCCACCAGCAGAGGGTACTACTACGAGAGCTCCTACAATGAGCAGTTCTTC. Encoded protein: CATSRGYYYESSYNEQFF.

V and J are TRBV28 and TRBJ2-7; D possibly matches TRBD1 or TRBD2 (6 bases each). The V end lost 5 bases, the J end lost 4 bases, and 18 bases lay between the germline ends. Germline V lookup: CDR1 MDHEN, CDR2 SYDVKM. CDR3 length equals 15 residues. CDR3 in amino acids: CASSPTGSGTYEQYF. DNA of the CDR3: TGTGCCAGCAGTCCGACAGGTTCGGGGACTTACGAGCAGTACTTC.

The gene calls are TRBV6-1 and TRBJ1-2; TRBD1 matches 11 bases. V lost 10 bases to trimming and J lost 0 bases; unmatched junction nucleotides: 7. Germline values: CDR1 MNHNS, CDR2 SASEGT. There are 15 residues in the CDR3. The CDR3 nucleotides read TGTGCCACCGAGTCGGGACAGGGGGCTAACTATGGCTACACCTTC. It specifies CATESGQGANYGYTF.

V is TRBV5-6 and J is TRBJ2-1; 8 bases match TRBD1. This CDR3 comprises 17 residues. Trimming removed 0 bases from V and 3 bases from J; junction bases left unmatched: 8. Per germline, CDR1 SGHDT and CDR2 YYEEEE. Here the CDR3 DNA reads TGTGCCAGCAGCTTGGATCTTGGGACAGGACACTACAATGAGCAGTTCTTC. Translated: CASSLDLGTGHYNEQFF.

The DNA for the CDR3 is TGTGCCAGCTCGCGCGGCGCCGGGATGAATGAAAAACTGTTTTTT. Protein product: CASSRGAGMNEKLFF. The chain links TRBV18 to TRBJ1-4; D unresolved. This CDR3 spans 15 amino acids. Germline loops: CDR1 KGHSH, CDR2 LQKENI. V lost 6 bases and J 5 bases, leaving 16 bases between the germline ends.

The V call is TRBV27, the J call TRBJ2-7, with D perhaps assigned TRBD1 or TRBD2 (5 bases each). Per germline, CDR1 MNHEY and CDR2 SMNVEV (reference sequence). The length of the CDR3 is 15 residues. Trimming pared 7 bases from V and 0 bases from J, leaving 16 bases between. In DNA, the CDR3 is TGTGCCAGCACTCGCTCGGTGGGGGACTCCTACGAGCAGTACTTC. Amino acids: CASTRSVGDSYEQYF.

V is TRBV29-1 and J is TRBJ1-2, with 7 bases matching TRBD1. The germline V gene has CDR1 SQVTM and CDR2 ANQGSEA. CDR3 length equals 14 residues. The V segment lost 6 bases and the J segment 5 bases; nucleotides outside the gene matches: 12. Written as DNA, the CDR3 is TGCAGCGTCGCGAACTCCGGGACAGATTATGGCTACACCTTC. It specifies CSVANSGTDYGYTF.

The chain links TRBV6-1 to TRBJ1-6, with TRBD1 matching over 7 bases. The CDR3 spans 14 residues. The trim removed 4 bases at V and 13 bases at J, leaving 10 bases unmatched. Germline V lookup: CDR1 MNHNS, CDR2 SASEGT. As DNA, the CDR3 is TGTGCCAGCAGTGGTATGGACAGGACGAGTCCCCTCCACTTT. It translates to CASSGMDRTSPLHF.

The genes are TRBV7-9 and TRBJ2-7, with 7 bases aligning to TRBD1. Germline V gene data show CDR1 as SEHNR and CDR2 as FQNEAQ (reference sequence). V dropped 5 bases and J dropped 2; count of bases not matched to a gene: 12. The CDR3 is 16 amino acids. The CDR3 nucleotides read TGTGCCAGCAGCCCTCTAGTTGGACAGGCTGCCTACGAGCAGTACTTC. Its translation: CASSPLVGQAAYEQYF.

The CDR3 is CASSESAGTADSYEQYF. The CDR3 DNA reads TGCGCCAGCAGTGAGTCCGCCGGGACAGCCGACTCCTACGAGCAGTACTTC. This sequence joins TRBV10-2 and TRBJ2-7; 7 bases are a match to TRBD1. Trimming removed 0 bases from V and 0 bases from J; junction bases left unmatched: 8. The CDR3 runs 17 residues. Germline-derived CDR1 and CDR2 are WSHSY and SAAADI.

This clone was observed a few times. The rearrangement links TRBV19 to TRBJ1-1; D gene uncertain. This CDR3 has 9 residues. CDR1 and CDR2 (germline): LNHDA, SQIVND (reference sequence). V lost 9 bases, J lost 11 bases, and 10 bases lay in between. The chain's CDR3 is CASGVGAFF. The CDR3 coding sequence is TGTGCCAGCGGGGTGGGGGCTTTCTTT.

The chain joins TRBV28 to TRBJ1-4; D not certain. This CDR3 has 15 amino acids. Germline V lookup: CDR1 MDHEN, CDR2 SYDVKM. V lost 5 bases and J 4 bases, leaving 14 bases between the germline ends. The DNA for the CDR3 is TGTGCCAGCAGTAACCCGACGTACGGTAATGAAAAACTGTTTTTT. Its protein is CASSNPTYGNEKLFF.